This TCR beta chain was sequenced during a study of response to subunit inactivated influenza vaccine. V was trimmed by 1 base and J by 3 bases, leaving 8 bases between them. The CDR3 has 15 amino acids. In germline, CDR1 is SGHKS, CDR2 YYEKEE (reference sequence). This clonotype was detected only a few times. Its antigen is as yet unknown. Study outcomes and limitations: That few new T cells are recruited by each seasonal influenza vaccination was the authors' suggestion.

One entry per CDR3 protein, called by TCRdb with MiXCR from the RT-PCR reads. The sample shows more than 700,000 distinct CDR3 sequences, 21% of them seen only once. Sequencing was performed on PBMCs from blood, taken more than 4 days after vaccination. This chain links TRBV5-5 with TRBJ2-6; D remains unclear. The sequence came from a man aged 45 to 65 who received an inactivated influenza vaccine. For the CDR3, the DNA is TGTGCCAGCAGCTTGAGGCTGGATGGGGCCAACGTCCTGACTTTC. Its protein is CASSLRLDGANVLTF.